A single sample is the source of the 11 T cell receptor beta chains below, sequenced in a study of T cell responses to AZD1222 COVID-19 vaccine. Repertoires were generated with immunoSEQ multiplex PCR, while TCRdb's copy carries only in-frame clones and drops some. The repertoire holds about 210,000 clones, with roughly 94% as singletons. The material was peripheral blood, obtained 28 days after the second dose of the MenACWY control vaccine. Every receptor here comes from an adult who received the MenACWY meningococcal vaccine as a control.

The chain carries TRBV5-1 and TRBJ2-4, with TRBD2 matching over 11 bases. The CDR3 length is 19 residues. Germline loops: CDR1 SGHRS, CDR2 YFSETQ. V trimming: 1 base; J trimming: 0 bases; junction bases outside the gene matches: 9. The CDR3 sequence: CASSLFGSGRASAKNIQYF. CDR3 nucleotides: TGCGCCAGCAGCTTGTTTGGTAGCGGGAGGGCCTCAGCCAAAAACATTCAGTACTTC.

This chain uses TRBV6-5 with TRBJ2-7; TRBD2 is a possible D gene (5 bases). The CDR3 is 16 residues long. Trimming stripped 4 bases from V and 2 bases from J, with 18 bases between. Germline assignment: CDR1 MNHEY and CDR2 SVGAGI. CDR3 residues: CASSSRRTGTAYEQYF. CDR3 in DNA: TGTGCCAGCAGTTCCCGAAGGACTGGAACCGCCTACGAGCAGTACTTC.

The rearrangement uses TRBV6-6 and TRBJ1-5; D remains ambiguous. V dropped 0 bases and J dropped 3 bases, with 6 bases sitting between them. This CDR3 region has 14 residues. Germline V lookup: CDR1 MNHNY, CDR2 SVGAGI (reference sequence). CDR3 protein: CASSYSNPNQPQHF. CDR3 DNA: TGTGCCAGCAGTTACTCTAATCCCAATCAGCCCCAGCATTTT.

As concerns this clone: Different DNA sequences within this sample yield the same CDR3. The chain links TRBV6-5 to TRBJ1-2, with D maybe TRBD1 (5 bases). CDR3 size: 14 residues. V was shortened by 0 bases and J by 4 bases, with 9 bases between the two germline ends. The germline gives CDR1 MNHEY, CDR2 SVGAGI. The CDR3 DNA reads as TGTGCCAGCAGTTACTCTCAAGGGGCCTATGGCTACACCTTC. Its translation is CASSYSQGAYGYTF.

The gene calls are TRBV28 and TRBJ2-1; D is undetermined. The ends were cut back, 6 bases at V and 5 bases at J, with 17 bases in the middle. Per the germline V gene, CDR1 is MDHEN and CDR2 is SYDVKM. This CDR3 is 15 amino acids long. The CDR3 DNA is TGTGCCAGCAGCCCCCCCGGGCAGGCCGACAATGAGCAGTTCTTC. Amino acid sequence: CASSPPGQADNEQFF.

The rearrangement uses TRBV28 and TRBJ2-3; 12 nucleotides align to TRBD2. The germline CDR1 and CDR2 sequences are MDHEN and SYDVKM. The V gene end was trimmed by 2 bases and the J gene end by 4 bases; junction bases not matched to a gene: 10. There are 18 residues in the CDR3. The CDR3 nucleotides read TGTGCCAGCAGTTTAGCTAGCGGGGGGGTAGGAGGCCCAGATACGCAGTATTTT. This translates into CASSLASGGVGGPDTQYF.

The rearrangement uses TRBV7-6 and TRBJ1-2; 9 nucleotides align to TRBD1. Germline V gene sequence: CDR1 SGHVS, CDR2 FNYEAQ. The CDR3 consists of 12 residues. V shed 3 bases and J 8 bases; nucleotides not matched to a gene: 1. As DNA, the CDR3 is TGTGCCAGCAGCTTCACAGGGGGCGGCTACACCTTC. Amino acids: CASSFTGGGYTF.

This clone was found a few times. The chain has TRBV5-1 and TRBJ1-3; maybe TRBD1 (6 bases). V lost 5 bases and J 0 bases, leaving 12 bases between the germline ends. The CDR3 consists of 15 residues. In germline, CDR1 is SGHRS, CDR2 YFSETQ. CDR3 protein: CASRERDNSGNTIYF. As DNA, the CDR3 is TGCGCCAGCAGGGAGCGGGACAACTCTGGAAACACCATATATTTT.

The chain uses TRBV3-1 (or the pseudogene TRBV3-2) and TRBJ2-3; D might be TRBD2 (5 bases). The CDR3 is made up of 16 amino acids. CDR1 and CDR2 (germline): LGHDT, YNNKEL (reference sequence). Trimming removed 1 base at V and 2 bases at J, with 13 bases between. The CDR3 loop is CASSQVLGGDTDTQYF. CDR3 nucleotide sequence: TGTGCCAGCAGCCAAGTTTTAGGAGGAGACACAGATACGCAGTATTTT.

V and J are TRBV27 and TRBJ1-5, with TRBD1 as a possible D gene (5 bases). The CDR3 runs to 16 residues. Trimming stripped 10 bases from V and 0 bases from J, with 19 bases between. Germline assignment: CDR1 MNHEY and CDR2 SMNVEV (reference sequence). In DNA, the CDR3 is TGTGCCACCTATACGCATCCGGGGCATAGCAATCAGCCCCAGCATTTT. Protein: CATYTHPGHSNQPQHF.

This rearrangement joins TRBV27 to TRBJ2-3; 7 positions match TRBD2. The CDR3 is made up of 15 amino acids. V lost 4 bases and J lost 1; bases outside the gene matches: 5. In germline, CDR1 is MNHEY, CDR2 SMNVEV (reference sequence). The CDR3 loop reads CASSSSSGGTDTQYF. CDR3 in DNA: TGTGCCAGCAGTTCCTCGAGCGGGGGCACAGATACGCAGTATTTT.